These 20 T cell receptor beta chains originate from one sample sequenced in a study of T cells in Graves' hyperthyroidism and ophthalmopathy (dated by TCRdb to 2018 to 2020). Libraries were made using multiplex PCR. The data were produced on an Illumina HiSeq 2000. TCR beta CDR3 regions were amplified from RNA transcripts. A first-round RT-PCR of the TCR CDR3 used the HTBI primer set with the Qiagen OneStep RT-PCR kit. TCRdb reworked the public reads: Q25 trimming with fastp, MiXCR clone assembly, productive beta chains retained. Each record represents a unique CDR3 protein, reported with the most common genes and DNA among its rows. This sample gives almost 600,000 distinct CDR3 sequences in total; under 60% of them show up just once. Approximately 7.5% of the sample is in the top ten clones. The sequenced sample consisted of peripheral blood or thyroid tissue (not recorded which). These receptor sequences come from a woman between 18 and 29 years old with Graves' hyperthyroidism.

This rearrangement joins TRBV25-1 to TRBJ1-2; TRBD1 is a possible D gene (5 bases). The germline CDR1 and CDR2 sequences are MGHDK and SYGVNS. V was clipped by 4 bases and J by 7 bases, with 10 bases between them. CDR3 length: 12 amino acids. CDR3: CASSAGGGGYTF. The CDR3 DNA reads as TGTGCCAGCAGTGCTGGGGGTGGTGGCTACACCTTC.

This clonotype came up many times. The chain combines TRBV9 with TRBJ2-2; D remains ambiguous. Germline CDR1 reads SGDLS; CDR2 reads YYNGEE. Trimming removed 3 bases from V and 2 bases from J, with 8 bases in between. The CDR3 has 14 residues. The CDR3 sequence: CASSALPNTGELFF. CDR3 sequence (DNA): TGTGCCAGCAGCGCACTGCCAAACACCGGGGAGCTGTTTTTT.

In its sample, this clonotype was seen many times. CDR3 coding DNA: TGTGCCAGCAGACTAGCGGGACCCTACGAGCAGTACTTC. Its translation: CASRLAGPYEQYF. This chain uses TRBV6-1 with TRBJ2-7, with 10 bases lining up with TRBD2. The length of the CDR3 is 13 residues. Germline V gives CDR1 MNHNS, CDR2 SASEGT. Unmatched junction bases numbered 1, after V lost 6 bases and J lost 2 bases.

The V call is TRBV10-3, the J call TRBJ2-3; unclear D gene. This CDR3 has 16 residues. Trimming took off 0 bases at V and 4 bases at J, with 14 bases between the two ends. Germline CDR1 ENHRY, CDR2 SYGVKD. The DNA of the CDR3 is TGTGCCATCAGTGAGTCGGAAAGTCGAGGTTCAGATACGCAGTATTTT. This gives the protein CAISESESRGSDTQYF.

This clonotype was seen at least ten times. The chain is built from TRBV12-5 and TRBJ1-1, with 7 bases lining up with TRBD1. There are 15 residues in the CDR3. CDR1 is LGHNT and CDR2 is FRNRAP in the germline V gene. J gave up 0 bases and V 6 bases, and 7 bases lay outside the gene matches. In nucleotides, the CDR3 is TGTGCTAGTGGCCCGACGGGACAGCTGAACACTGAAGCTTTCTTT. Translated: CASGPTGQLNTEAFF.

This clonotype was found a few times. The chain carries TRBV29-1 and TRBJ1-2, with D perhaps TRBD1 (6 bases). The CDR3 consists of 11 residues. Germline V lookup: CDR1 SQVTM, CDR2 ANQGSEA. The CDR3 DNA reads TGCAGTTTGGAAGGGGGGGATGGCTACACCTTC. This codes for CSLEGGDGYTF.

The gene calls are TRBV7-2 and TRBJ1-1, with D perhaps TRBD1 (6 bases). Trimming shortened V by 1 base and J by 13 bases, and 22 bases separated the two germline ends. Germline V gene sequence: CDR1 SGHTA, CDR2 FQGNSA. This CDR3 is built from 15 residues. CDR3 region: CASSLGGGQHLIGFF. For the CDR3, the DNA is TGTGCCAGCAGCTTAGGTGGGGGACAACACCTAATTGGTTTCTTT.

The table lists this clonotype with many counts. This sequence joins TRBV7-3 and TRBJ1-3; TRBD1 agrees at 7 bases. Germline values: CDR1 SGHTA, CDR2 FQGTGA. CDR3 length equals 13 residues. V lost 5 bases to trimming and J lost 4 bases; unmatched junction nucleotides: 2. In nucleotides, the CDR3 is TGTGCCAGCAGCCAGGGACAGGGAAACACCATATATTTT. Residues: CASSQGQGNTIYF.

The chain carries TRBV7-6 and TRBJ2-7; TRBD1 is a possible D gene (6 bases). The V gene's germline CDR1 is SGHVS and CDR2 FNYEAQ. The CDR3 spans 15 residues. V lost 5 bases and J lost 2, with 16 bases in between. The CDR3, as DNA: TGTGCCAGCAGCCATACTCAACAGGGACCCTACGAGCAGTACTTC. Its translation is CASSHTQQGPYEQYF.

Remarks on this clonotype: Sequence at one end of the junction differs from germline and may be a read error. The CDR3 DNA follows: TGTGCCAGCAGTGGACTTGCGAACGCTTTT. It is translated as CASSGLANAF. The chain is built from TRBV2 and TRBJ2-2; D ambiguous. The CDR3 consists of 10 residues. Germline V lookup: CDR1 SNHLY, CDR2 FYNNEI.

The table lists this clonotype with many counts. The chain carries TRBV2 and TRBJ1-4; perhaps TRBD1 as D (6 bases). Deletions cut 10 bases from V and 8 bases from J, with 20 bases between. The CDR3 is 14 amino acids. CDR1 is SNHLY, CDR2 FYNNEI, per germline. CDR3 nucleotide sequence: TGTGCCACCTGGGACACCGCCGAGGTGGAAAAACTGTTTTTT. Protein sequence: CATWDTAEVEKLFF.

This clonotype was picked up a small number of times. This chain uses TRBV9 with TRBJ1-3; D gene ambiguous. Trimming left V 3 bases short and J 0 bases short, with 10 bases between. The CDR3 is 15 residues long. CDR1 is SGDLS, CDR2 YYNGEE, per germline. The CDR3 is CASSAAENSGNTIYF. CDR3 DNA sequence: TGTGCCAGCAGCGCCGCAGAGAACTCTGGAAACACCATATATTTT. Using reference TRBV9 and TRBJ1-3 for the parts outside the CDR3, the full variable domain is DSGVTQTPKHLITATGQRVTLRCSPRSGDLSVYWYQQSLDQGLQFLIQYYNGEERAKGNILERFSAQQFPDLHSELNLSSLELGDSALYFCASSAAENSGNTIYFGEGSWLTVV.

The chain joins TRBV20-1 to TRBJ1-2, with 11 bases aligning to TRBD1. From germline, CDR1 is DFQATT and CDR2 SNEGSKA (reference sequence). CDR3 length: 14 amino acids. The J segment lost 4 bases and the V segment lost 4 bases, leaving 5 bases of the junction unmatched. The CDR3 loop reads CSATFGTGGYGYTF. CDR3 in DNA: TGCAGTGCTACCTTTGGGACAGGGGGCTATGGCTACACCTTC.

This clonotype has at least ten counts. The CDR3 protein is CATIQNTGYTEAFF. The CDR3 nucleotides are TGTGCCACCATCCAAAACACAGGGTACACTGAAGCTTTCTTT. The rearrangement joins TRBV6-1 to TRBJ1-1, with D possibly matching TRBD1 (6 bases). The length of the CDR3 is 14 residues. V was cut by 10 bases and J by 3 bases, with 18 bases left in between. Germline lookup yields CDR1 MNHNS and CDR2 SASEGT.

This clonotype appeared a single time. The chain is built from TRBV27 and TRBJ2-2; D is undetermined. The CDR3 runs to 14 residues. CDR1 MNHEY and CDR2 SMNVEV come from the germline V gene (reference sequence). V was shortened by 4 bases and J by 1 base, with 7 bases between the two germline ends. CDR3 protein: CASSWFENTGELFF. CDR3 in DNA: TGTGCCAGCAGTTGGTTCGAGAACACCGGGGAGCTGTTTTTT.

The rearrangement links TRBV5-1 to TRBJ2-5; D is uncertain. Per germline, CDR1 SGHRS and CDR2 YFSETQ. The CDR3 spans 14 residues. Trimming pared 1 base from V and 2 bases from J, leaving 9 bases between. The CDR3 here is CASSLRWEQETQYF. CDR3 DNA: TGCGCCAGCAGCTTGAGGTGGGAACAAGAGACCCAGTACTTC.

This chain links TRBV7-8 with TRBJ2-7; 9 bases match TRBD2. Germline values: CDR1 SGHVS, CDR2 FQNEAQ. The CDR3 runs 15 residues. Trimming removed 2 bases from V and 2 bases from J; junction bases left unmatched: 4. This chain's CDR3 is CASSLSVAGAYEQYF. Here the CDR3 DNA reads TGTGCCAGCAGCTTATCGGTAGCGGGGGCCTACGAGCAGTACTTC.

With regard to this clonotype: The junction departs from the called germline gene at one end, perhaps through a read error. This sequence joins TRBV6-5 and TRBJ2-6; D is uncertain. This CDR3 region has 12 residues. CDR1 MNHEY and CDR2 SVGAGI come from the germline V gene. Here the CDR3 DNA reads TGTGCCAGCAGTTACCGACCGAACACTGAAGCTTTC. Translated: CASSYRPNTEAF.

The rearrangement joins TRBV24-1 to TRBJ2-5, with 10 bases identical to TRBD1. Germline CDR1 is KGHDR and CDR2 is SFDVKD. The trim removed 6 bases at V and 2 bases at J, leaving 5 bases unmatched. The CDR3 is 15 amino acids. The CDR3 here is CATSPGQGTQETQYF. As DNA, the CDR3 is TGTGCCACCAGTCCGGGACAGGGGACTCAAGAGACCCAGTACTTC.

This clonotype appeared many times. This chain connects TRBV7-2 to TRBJ1-1; D is possibly TRBD1 (5 bases). Trimming removed 1 base at V and 4 bases at J, with 10 bases between. The germline gives CDR1 SGHTA, CDR2 FQGNSA. This CDR3 has 14 residues. This CDR3 reads CASSLVGVGTEAFF. The CDR3 DNA sequence: TGTGCCAGCAGCTTAGTAGGGGTTGGCACTGAAGCTTTCTTT.